Given below is one TCR beta chain in context. There are many counts of this clonotype. Its antigen is not yet known. Base qualities are not recorded, but no much larger clone differs from it by a single base. These data belong to a study of human T cells and chemical hapten exposure (TCRdb year 2021). Background for the entire study: For sensitization, 2% DPC in acetone was applied to a roughly 2 cm by roughly 2 cm area of upper inner arm skin. Patch testing was done on the upper back using Finn chambers containing 0.01% DPC, and results were scored after 6 days according to International Contact Dermatitis Research Group standards. Nearly 30 alopecia patients gave blood for TCR sequencing at one to four time points (pre-sensitization, 2, 6 and 24 weeks). Throughout the study period of roughly 24 weeks, patients also received therapeutic DPC doses to the scalp every week. Blood samples were taken from patients before sensitization (week 0) and at 2, 6 and about 24 weeks after DPC sensitization. Alopecia areata with under or over 50% scalp involvement, alopecia totalis and alopecia universalis were represented in the patient cohort, which was mostly female. Libraries were combined into a pool for sequencing, and differences in TCR yield between samples came mainly from small differences in library volumes within the pool. Peripheral blood TCR repertoire changes were tracked in vivo in alopecia patients during primary and secondary sensitization to the hapten diphenylcyclopropenone (DPC).

Receptors were amplified or captured by RACE. These reads were obtained on a NextSeq 500. During library preparation, unique molecular identifiers were attached to individual cDNA molecules so that TCRs could be counted quantitatively and reproducibly. Both TCR alpha and TCR beta chains were sequenced from each blood RNA sample. Concerning the study's data processing: Samples had a median of about 96,000 TCRs, with a range from roughly 20,000 to 690,600. V, J and CDR3 annotation of the TCR reads was performed with the Decombinator software suite. For PS versus PT1 abundance plots, all samples were subsampled to the same number of TCRs (28,000). TCRs were defined as expanded if absent before sensitization and observed at least eight times at the 2-week time point. TCRdb's own reprocessing of the public reads used fastp at Q25 and MiXCR and kept productive beta chains. Identical CDR3 proteins give one entry, which carries the most common genes and DNA. In this record, the V and J calls reflect TCRdb's handling and not the investigators' own analysis. This sample comprises some 74,000 distinct CDR3 sequences, 13% of them detected only once. The ten top clones hold under 6% of the sample.

The time point label of this sample denotes: patch test 3, about 24 weeks after DPC sensitization. The treatment or condition label for this specimen denotes: therapeutic diphenylcyclopropenone sensitization with weekly scalp DPC. Blood at each patch-test visit was drawn before the patch test was applied. Patients were eligible if aged 18 to 70, diagnosed with alopecia and judged suitable for DPC therapy, and pregnant patients were excluded. Total RNA was isolated from unfractionated whole blood collected in Tempus Blood RNA tubes. The CDR3 measures 11 amino acids from cysteine to phenylalanine. The retained sequence is limited to the CDR3, 33 bases, with the frame set at the first base. V is clipped by 3 bases and J by 5 bases, and the sequence between their germline boundaries is 7 bases long. CDR1 is given as SQVTM and CDR2 as ANQGSEA, both from the germline V gene. The paper as a whole reports these results and caveats: After repeated subsampling, the strength of the expansion versus patch-test correlation and the threshold at which it became significant changed. A positive correlation was found between the number of PT1 expanded TCRs and patch test score, with significance reached at thresholds 8, 16 and 32 but not 4. Alopecia, a presumed autoimmune disease, was present in all patients, so the immune response of the patients might differ from that of healthy individuals. Compared with pre-sensitization or healthy control sets, expanded TCRs formed significantly more large CDR3 similarity clusters, which is consistent with antigen-driven responses. No change with DPC sensitization was found in the number of TCRs above 1 in 1000 frequency, and no evidence of global repertoire structure alterations was found.

The sequenced sample was whole blood, obtained in connection with sensitization to the hapten diphenylcyclopropenone (DPC). This clonotype was obtained from a woman aged 50 to 60 with alopecia areata. Some clones in this sample may be carry-over from other donors' samples. Recombination connected TRBV29-1 to TRBJ2-5; TRBD2 is a weak D gene call, 5 bases matching. The DNA sequence is TGCAGCGTTGAGACGGGGGAGACCCAGTACTTC. It specifies CSVETGETQYF.